This TCR beta chain was recorded in a study of immune evolution from preneoplasia to lung adenocarcinoma. Sequenced by immunoSEQ multiplex PCR; TCRdb stores in-frame clones only, minus some. The sample consists of roughly 8,700 clones, 77% of them appearing once. Resections took place in Japan or China from about 2014 to 2017. After pathologic assessment, macro-dissection selected premalignant or tumor cells for extraction. Turning to this clone: The target antigen is unknown.

The CDR3 spans 13 residues. V lost 7 bases, J lost 5 bases, and 12 bases lay in between. The germline V gene has CDR1 SGHRS and CDR2 YFSETQ. Overall study results and limits: Top clone share appeared to fall from AAH through AIS, MIA, adenocarcinoma. Clonality was highest in normal lung, lower in later-stage lesions apparently.

Sequencing was performed on FFPE lung adenocarcinoma in situ tissue. The chain recombines TRBV5-1 with TRBJ1-4; the D gene is possibly TRBD1 (5 bases). The receptor's source is a person aged 55-79 years with lung adenocarcinoma. The CDR3 coding sequence is TGCGCCAGCCGTCCTGGGGCAAATGAAAAACTGTTTTTT. Translation gives CASRPGANEKLFF.